Listed below are T cell receptor beta chains from one sample, sequenced in a study of low-dose radiotherapy and immunotherapy resistance in tumors. TCRdb redid the calling of the reads with MiXCR, one entry per CDR3 protein. The sample holds some 71,000 distinct CDR3 sequences, roughly 30% seen once. Sample: PBMCs, taken before treatment. Receptors were obtained from a female donor with ovarian cancer. CDR3s include the opening cysteine and the closing phenylalanine or tryptophan. D genes are given only for firm matches. Only part of the rows carry a size: once, few, many, or a class if the clone is expanded.

v_call	j_call	d_call	clone_size	cdr3_aa	cdr3_nt
TRBV11-2	TRBJ2-7	TRBD2	.	CASSLASSGTYEQYF	TGTGCCAGCAGCTTAGCGTCTAGCGGCACCTACGAGCAGTACTTC
TRBV11-2	TRBJ2-1	TRBD2	.	CASSLDGLAGGMDEQFF	TGTGCCAGCAGCTTAGACGGACTAGCGGGAGGAATGGATGAGCAGTTCTTC
TRBV3-1	TRBJ2-5	.	many	CASSQDVGGKETQYF	TGTGCCAGCAGCCAAGATGTAGGGGGGAAAGAGACCCAGTACTTC
TRBV15	TRBJ1-4	.	few	CATSRDPGREGEKLFF	TGTGCCACCAGCAGAGATCCAGGGAGGGAAGGCGAAAAACTGTTTTTT
TRBV6-2/TRBV6-3	TRBJ2-7	TRBD2	many	CASSLHRAGGGNEQYF	TGTGCCAGCAGCCTGCACCGGGCGGGAGGAGGGAACGAGCAGTACTTC
TRBV12-3/TRBV12-4	TRBJ1-1	.	.	CASSHPGTEAFF	TGTGCCAGCAGCCATCCAGGCACTGAAGCTTTCTTT
TRBV9	TRBJ2-5	TRBD1	.	CASSVETGGAETQYF	TGTGCCAGCAGCGTTGAGACAGGGGGCGCGGAGACCCAGTACTTC
TRBV29-1	TRBJ2-1	.	few	CSVDRFDNEQFF	TGCAGCGTCGATAGATTCGACAATGAGCAGTTCTTC
TRBV5-1	TRBJ2-5	.	.	CASSLPGPTGTQYF	TGCGCCAGCAGCTTGCCGGGCCCAACTGGGACCCAGTACTTC
TRBV5-3	TRBJ2-5	.	.	CASSRTSQETQYF	TGTGCCAGCAGCCGAACTTCCCAAGAGACCCAGTACTTC
TRBV20-1	TRBJ2-1	.	.	CSAGGSLSEQFF	TGCAGTGCTGGGGGCTCCCTGAGCGAGCAGTTCTTC
TRBV28	TRBJ2-2	.	.	CASSLGQTTGELFF	TGTGCCAGCAGTTTGGGACAAACCACCGGGGAGCTGTTTTTT
TRBV28	TRBJ2-7	.	few	CASSGAISEQYF	TGTGCCAGCAGTGGGGCCATCTCCGAGCAGTACTTC
TRBV12-3/TRBV12-4	TRBJ2-7	.	many	CASSPAGYEQYF	TGTGCCAGCAGCCCCGCCGGCTACGAGCAGTACTTC
TRBV5-5	TRBJ2-2	TRBD2	many	CASSLASGVTGELFF	TGCGCCAGCAGCTTGGCTAGCGGAGTAACCGGGGAGCTGTTTTTT
TRBV9	TRBJ1-2	TRBD1	many	CASSVEGDSLSYTF	TGTGCCAGCAGCGTAGAGGGGGACAGCCTTTCCTACACCTTC
TRBV11-2	TRBJ2-7	TRBD1	many	CASSLGTGVHEQYF	TGTGCCAGCAGCTTAGGGACAGGGGTCCACGAGCAGTACTTC
TRBV28	TRBJ2-1	.	.	CASSPYGRGTVTNEQFF	TGTGCCAGCAGTCCTTACGGTCGGGGTACCGTCACTAATGAGCAGTTCTTC
TRBV12-3/TRBV12-4	TRBJ2-3	TRBD2	.	CASSSERGGLDTQYF	TGTGCCAGCAGTTCTGAACGGGGGGGCCTGGATACGCAGTATTTT
TRBV20-1	TRBJ2-4	.	many	CSARGIVQYF	TGCAGTGCTAGGGGAATTGTTCAGTACTTC
TRBV11-2	TRBJ2-3	TRBD1	many	CASSAQGAVSTDTQYF	TGTGCCAGCAGCGCCCAGGGGGCAGTATCCACAGATACGCAGTATTTT
TRBV5-1	TRBJ2-3	.	many	CASTPGADTQYF	TGCGCCAGCACCCCGGGGGCAGATACGCAGTATTTT
TRBV3-1	TRBJ1-1	.	many	CASSQQFSRTHGAAFF	TGTGCCAGCAGCCAACAATTCTCCCGGACACACGGGGCAGCTTTCTTT
TRBV4-2	TRBJ2-5	.	few	CASSQTRQHQETQYF	TGTGCCAGCAGCCAAACGCGACAACACCAAGAGACCCAGTACTTC
TRBV6-2/TRBV6-3	TRBJ2-1	TRBD1	many	CASSLRTGGEQFF	TGTGCCAGCAGTTTGAGGACAGGGGGTGAGCAGTTCTTC
TRBV6-6	TRBJ1-1	TRBD1	.	CASSRQGGDTEAFF	TGTGCCAGCAGCAGGCAGGGGGGGGACACTGAAGCTTTCTTT
TRBV2	TRBJ2-1	TRBD1	.	CASTRGRGRNNEQFF	TGTGCCAGCACCCGAGGCAGGGGGCGTAACAATGAGCAGTTCTTC
TRBV6-2/TRBV6-3	TRBJ2-1	.	many	CASVARSNEQFF	TGTGCCAGCGTGGCCCGCAGCAATGAGCAGTTCTTC
TRBV6-2/TRBV6-3	TRBJ2-1	TRBD2	.	CASRSSGGSSYNEQFF	TGTGCCAGCAGGTCCTCAGGCGGGAGCTCCTACAATGAGCAGTTCTTC
TRBV28	TRBJ2-7	.	.	CASSPPRGLAGEQYF	TGTGCCAGCAGTCCTCCCCGGGGGCTAGCCGGCGAGCAGTACTTC
TRBV7-2	TRBJ1-5	.	.	CASSFTGNGNQPQHF	TGTGCCAGCAGCTTTACAGGTAACGGCAATCAGCCCCAGCATTTT
TRBV9	TRBJ2-1	.	many	CASSPGGGLEFF	TGTGCCAGCAGCCCAGGGGGGGGACTGGAGTTCTTC
TRBV19	TRBJ1-1	TRBD1	.	CASSMGRGLSTEAFF	TGTGCCAGTAGTATGGGCAGGGGGCTGAGCACTGAAGCTTTCTTT
TRBV6-2/TRBV6-3	TRBJ1-2	.	many	CASSYAGYGYTF	TGTGCCAGCAGTTACGCCGGGTATGGCTACACCTTC
TRBV9	TRBJ2-7	TRBD2	many	CASSPRDGSGLAGSYEQYF	TGTGCCAGCAGCCCCCGGGACGGATCGGGACTAGCGGGTTCCTACGAGCAGTACTTC
TRBV13	TRBJ1-5	.	many	CASSLGDQPQHF	TGTGCCAGCAGCTTAGGGGATCAGCCCCAGCATTTT
TRBV5-1	TRBJ2-3	TRBD2	.	CASSSEAAGGTDTQYF	TGCGCCAGCAGCTCCGAGGCCGCGGGAGGCACAGATACGCAGTATTTT
TRBV7-9	TRBJ2-3	.	.	CSSSPLRLGTDTQYF	TGTTCCAGCAGCCCGCTGCGACTTGGGACAGATACGCAGTATTTT
TRBV12-3/TRBV12-4	TRBJ1-1	.	many	CASRRRENTEAFF	TGTGCCAGCAGGAGACGGGAGAACACTGAAGCTTTCTTT
TRBV24-1	TRBJ2-1	TRBD1	many	CTTSLHGTDNEQFF	TGTACCACCAGCCTTCACGGGACAGACAATGAGCAGTTCTTC
TRBV20-1	TRBJ2-3	TRBD2	many	CSGAGGPSGDTQYF	TGCAGTGGGGCGGGAGGGCCCTCCGGAGATACGCAGTATTTT
TRBV6-6	TRBJ2-3	.	many	CASSYSRGIDTQYF	TGTGCCAGCAGTTACTCGAGAGGGATAGATACGCAGTATTTT
TRBV5-1	TRBJ2-2	TRBD2	.	CASSLTTSEGELFF	TGCGCCAGCAGCTTAACGACTAGCGAGGGGGAGCTGTTTTTT
TRBV5-1	TRBJ2-2	TRBD1	.	CASRQGANTGELFF	TGCGCCAGCCGACAGGGCGCGAACACCGGGGAGCTGTTTTTT
TRBV4-1	TRBJ2-1	TRBD2	.	CASSQGGAGGRNEQFF	TGCGCCAGCAGCCAAGGAGGAGCGGGAGGGAGGAATGAGCAGTTCTTC
TRBV5-1	TRBJ1-2	TRBD1	many	CASSPGQLYGYTF	TGCGCCAGCAGCCCGGGACAGCTCTATGGCTACACCTTC
TRBV7-2	TRBJ1-2	TRBD1	many	CASSFGQGASGYTF	TGTGCCAGCAGCTTTGGACAGGGGGCGAGTGGCTACACCTTC
TRBV3-1	TRBJ1-1	.	many	CASSQEGMNTEAFF	TGTGCCAGCAGCCAAGAGGGAATGAACACTGAAGCTTTCTTT
TRBV6-2/TRBV6-3	TRBJ2-7	.	.	CASSYSKQGSYEQYF	TGTGCCAGCAGTTACTCCAAACAGGGCTCCTACGAGCAGTACTTC
TRBV28	TRBJ1-6	.	many	CASTSPGDINSPLHF	TGTGCCAGCACCTCGCCGGGAGATATTAATTCACCCCTCCACTTT
TRBV7-9	TRBJ2-7	TRBD1	.	CASSSPGQGAIYEQYF	TGTGCCAGCAGCTCCCCGGGACAGGGGGCAATATACGAGCAGTACTTC
TRBV2	TRBJ2-1	.	many	CASVQGLARLGSYNEQFF	TGTGCCAGCGTACAGGGGCTAGCGAGGCTCGGGTCCTACAATGAGCAGTTCTTC
TRBV7-2	TRBJ1-2	.	.	CASSPLGVYGGYTF	TGTGCCAGCAGCCCTCTAGGGGTATATGGTGGCTACACCTTC
TRBV7-4	TRBJ2-5	TRBD1	.	CASRPRGSQETQYF	TGTGCCAGCAGACCCAGGGGGTCTCAAGAGACCCAGTACTTC
TRBV30	TRBJ1-1	.	.	CAWSPTREAFF	TGTGCCTGGTCCCCTACCCGTGAAGCTTTCTTT
TRBV10-3	TRBJ1-5	.	.	CAISEHRANQPQHF	TGTGCCATCAGTGAGCACAGGGCCAATCAGCCCCAGCATTTT
TRBV3-1	TRBJ1-2	TRBD1	many	CASSQSLRGPYGYTF	TGTGCCAGCAGCCAGTCTCTCAGGGGGCCTTATGGCTACACCTTC
TRBV18	TRBJ2-3	.	many	CASSPGLQSTDTQYF	TGTGCCAGCTCACCCGGATTACAGTCCACAGATACGCAGTATTTT
TRBV29-1	TRBJ1-1	.	.	CSVDPSTTEAFF	TGCAGCGTTGATCCGAGTACCACTGAAGCTTTCTTT